The 9 T cell receptor beta chains presented below share a single source sample, sequenced in a study of blood T cells in healthy people across ages. For the second PCR, which ran for 7 to 11 cycles, a sample-barcoded 5' primer and a J-beta primer mix were used. TCRdb re-called the 5' RACE reads through MiXCR, storing one row per CDR3 protein. This sample has 650,000 to 700,000 distinct CDR3 sequences; around 52% occur once, and the top ten carry approximately 15%. Sequencing was done on a sample of blood. The receptor source for this set is a woman aged 80 or over in good health.

The chain uses TRBV7-2 and TRBJ2-1; perhaps D is TRBD1 or TRBD2 (5 bases each). V was shortened by 2 bases and J by 13 bases, with 18 bases between the two germline ends. Germline V gene data show CDR1 as SGHTA and CDR2 as FQGNSA. The CDR3 is 14 residues long. This chain's CDR3 is CASSLSRDHRTQFF. The CDR3 region has the DNA TGTGCCAGCAGCTTAAGCAGGGACCATAGGACCCAGTTCTTC.

This clonotype was recorded a few times. This chain connects TRBV10-1 to TRBJ2-2; D may be TRBD2 (5 bases). Deletions cut 8 bases from V and 4 bases from J, with 11 bases between. The germline V gene has CDR1 WNHNN and CDR2 SYGVQD (reference sequence). The CDR3 totals 13 residues. The CDR3 DNA is TGCGCCAGCCGCCGGGGAGTCACCGGGGAGCTGTTTTTT. Its translation is CASRRGVTGELFF.

The chain has TRBV30 and TRBJ2-1, with a weak D call TRBD1 (8 bases). CDR1 and CDR2 (germline): GTSNPN, SVGIG (reference sequence). V was cut by 4 bases and J by 4 bases, with 14 bases left in between. This CDR3 comprises 14 residues. The CDR3: CAWIDRGGYNEQFF. CDR3 in DNA: TGTGCCTGGATCGACAGGGGAGGGTACAATGAGCAGTTCTTC.

About this clonotype itself: The germline gene is not matched at one end of the junction; a read error may be the cause. The chain joins TRBV7-9 to TRBJ2-3; D is unclear. Germline loops: CDR1 SEHNR, CDR2 FQNEAQ (reference sequence). This CDR3 is 12 amino acids long. The CDR3 coding sequence is TGTGCCGGCAGCTTATACACAGATACGCAGTATTTT. Translation gives CAGSLYTDTQYF.

This clonotype was picked up many times. The V and J genes are TRBV4-1 and TRBJ2-3, with 7 bases fitting TRBD2. Germline V CDR1 and CDR2: MGHRA, YSYEKL. Germline trimming cut 4 bases from V and 6 bases from J; bases unmatched to any gene: 13. The CDR3 is 16 amino acids. The CDR3 reads CASSLSWGGSMDTQYF. The CDR3, as DNA: TGCGCCAGCAGCCTATCGTGGGGCGGGAGTATGGATACGCAGTATTTT.

This clonotype was recorded at least ten times. The genes are TRBV6-5 and TRBJ2-3; possibly TRBD1 for D (5 bases). From germline, CDR1 is MNHEY and CDR2 SVGAGI. V was pared by 7 bases and J by 9 bases, with 23 bases between. The CDR3 loop spans 15 amino acids. CDR3 protein: CASTDIAQGSETQYF. DNA of the CDR3: TGTGCCAGCACCGATATAGCCCAGGGTTCGGAGACGCAGTATTTT.

This clonotype was seen many times. The rearrangement uses TRBV28 and TRBJ2-1; 9 nucleotides align to TRBD1. The germline V gene encodes CDR1 MDHEN and CDR2 SYDVKM. Unmatched junction bases numbered 12, after V lost 7 bases and J lost 5 bases. CDR3 length: 16 amino acids. The CDR3 coding sequence is TGTGCCAGCACCCCCTCCCGACAGGGGGGTGACAATGAGCAGTTCTTC. Translation gives CASTPSRQGGDNEQFF.

As regards this clonotype: This may stem from a read error, because a much larger clone lies one nucleotide away. V gene TRBV2 combines with J gene TRBJ2-7; the D gene is possibly TRBD2 (6 bases). CDR1 and CDR2 (germline): SNHLY, FYNNEI. The CDR3 has 15 amino acids. The CDR3 DNA sequence: TGTGCCAGCAGTGATGGGGGGAGAGTCTCCCACGAGCAGTACTTC. This translates into CASSDGGRVSHEQYF.

The chain employs TRBV4-3 and TRBJ2-2, with TRBD1 matching 7 bases. Unmatched junction bases numbered 13, after V lost 1 base and J lost 5 bases. Germline V gene sequence: CDR1 LGHNA, CDR2 YSLEER. CDR3 size: 18 residues. DNA of the CDR3: TGCGCCAGCAGCCAAGGACAGGGATGGGGACAGTTGACCGGGGAGCTGTTTTTT. This codes for CASSQGQGWGQLTGELFF.